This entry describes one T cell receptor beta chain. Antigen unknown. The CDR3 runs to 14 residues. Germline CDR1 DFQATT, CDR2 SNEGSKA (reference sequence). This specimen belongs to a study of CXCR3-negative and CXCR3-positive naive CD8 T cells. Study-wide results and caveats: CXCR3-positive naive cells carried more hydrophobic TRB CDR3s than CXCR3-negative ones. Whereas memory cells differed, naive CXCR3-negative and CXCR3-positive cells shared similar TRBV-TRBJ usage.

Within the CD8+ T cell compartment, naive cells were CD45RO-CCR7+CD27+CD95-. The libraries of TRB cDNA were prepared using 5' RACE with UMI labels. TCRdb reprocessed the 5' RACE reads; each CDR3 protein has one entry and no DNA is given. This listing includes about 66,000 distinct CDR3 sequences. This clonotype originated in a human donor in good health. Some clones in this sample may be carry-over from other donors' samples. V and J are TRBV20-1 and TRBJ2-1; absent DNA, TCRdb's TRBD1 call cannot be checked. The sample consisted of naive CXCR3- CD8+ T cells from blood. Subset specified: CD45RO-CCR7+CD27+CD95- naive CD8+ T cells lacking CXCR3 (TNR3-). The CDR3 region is CSAGDRRWGNEQFF.